This T cell receptor beta chain was observed in a study of blood T cells in healthy people across ages. Sample-barcoded 5' priming and a J-beta primer mix drove a second PCR of about 6 to 12 cycles. TCRdb reprocessed the 5' RACE reads via MiXCR and lists one record per CDR3 protein. The table shows about 1.8 million distinct CDR3 sequences, with just under 50% occurring only once. Study-wide results and caveats: Diversity was higher, and naive CD4+ cells more numerous, in long-lived donors than in aged donors.

Comment on this clonotype: Antigen unknown.

The germline CDR1 and CDR2 sequences are DFQATT and SNEGSKA (reference sequence). The length of the CDR3 is 14 residues. V lost 6 bases and J lost 5; bases outside the gene matches: 8. The sample consisted of blood. The J gene is TRBJ2-3, the V gene TRBV20-1, with 10 nucleotides matching TRBD2. The receptor's source is a woman in her forties in good health. CDR3 sequence: CSADGTSALDTQYF. For the CDR3, the DNA is TGCAGTGCCGACGGGACTAGCGCTTTAGATACGCAGTATTTT.